Listed here are 7 T cell receptor beta chains from one sample, sequenced in a study of siplizumab effects on memory and regulatory T cells. Data came from immunoSEQ multiplex PCR; TCRdb stores just in-frame clones and leaves some out. The data hold around 100,000 clones, with 94% observed a single time. Sample: non-Treg CD4+ T cells sorted from blood. The receptor source for this set is a human donor in good health.

The CDR3 spells CASRGQDSNQPQHF. CDR3 DNA sequence: TGTGCCAGCAGGGGACAGGATAGCAATCAGCCCCAGCATTTT. The V gene is TRBV2, the J gene TRBJ1-5; 8 bases are shared with TRBD1. This CDR3 has 14 amino acids. Germline CDR1 SNHLY, CDR2 FYNNEI. V gave up 6 bases and J gave up 0 bases; unmatched junction bases: 1.

The chain carries TRBV6-4 and TRBJ1-5; D is unclear. Trimming cost V 6 bases and J 0 bases, with 18 bases left between them. The CDR3 extends over 17 amino acids. In germline, CDR1 is MRHNA, CDR2 SNTAGT. This CDR3 is CASRKGLSDYSNQPQHF. In nucleotides, the CDR3 is TGTGCCAGCAGAAAGGGCCTAAGTGATTATAGCAATCAGCCCCAGCATTTT.

The chain links TRBV11-3 to TRBJ2-5, with 7 nucleotides matching TRBD2. Looked up from germline, CDR1 is SGHNT and CDR2 is YENEEA. This CDR3 is built from 17 residues. V lost 7 bases to trimming and J lost 1 base; unmatched junction nucleotides: 15. CDR3 in amino acids: CASTLDSGPIIQETQYF. The CDR3 DNA reads TGTGCCAGCACCCTGGATAGCGGGCCAATAATCCAAGAGACCCAGTACTTC.

CDR3: CAWSRLAGSTDTQYF. The CDR3 DNA reads as TGTGCCTGGAGTCGACTAGCGGGTAGCACAGATACGCAGTATTTT. The rearrangement joins TRBV30 to TRBJ2-3; 10 positions agree with TRBD2. The junction had 2 bases not matched to a gene; V was cut back by 2 bases and J by 0 bases. CDR3 length equals 15 residues. Germline-derived CDR1 and CDR2 are GTSNPN and SVGIG (reference sequence).

The rearrangement links TRBV18 to TRBJ2-7; 8 bases map to TRBD1. This CDR3 comprises 15 residues. V shed 2 bases and J 6 bases; nucleotides not matched to a gene: 9. Looked up from germline, CDR1 is KGHSH and CDR2 is LQKENI. The CDR3 sequence is CASSPITGGRGEQYF. The CDR3 DNA reads TGTGCCAGCTCACCAATAACAGGGGGTCGAGGCGAGCAGTACTTC.

The V gene is TRBV7-9, the J gene TRBJ2-5; D is uncertain. Germline lookup yields CDR1 SEHNR and CDR2 FQNEAQ (reference sequence). This CDR3 has 14 residues. With 0 bases removed from V and 1 base from J, the gap between germline ends came to 6 bases. The CDR3, as DNA: TGTGCCAGCAGCTTAGCGGGCTCCCAAGAGACCCAGTACTTC. It is translated as CASSLAGSQETQYF.

This chain uses TRBV28 with TRBJ2-7; 8 bases agree with TRBD2. The germline CDR1 and CDR2 sequences are MDHEN and SYDVKM. This CDR3 spans 14 amino acids. V shed 6 bases and J 2 bases; nucleotides not matched to a gene: 6. CDR3 coding DNA: TGTGCCAGCAGAAAAGCGGGAGATCCCTACGAGCAGTACTTC. Translated, it gives CASRKAGDPYEQYF. Together with reference TRBV28 and TRBJ2-7, the CDR3 gives the full variable domain: DVKVTQSSRYLVKRTGEKVFLECVQDMDHENMFWYRQDPGLGLRLIYFSYDVKMKEKGDIPEGYSVSREKKERFSLILESASTNQTSMYLCASRKAGDPYEQYFGPGTRLTVT.